The clone carrying this T cell receptor beta chain was counted at least ten times. The antigen is unknown. Time point described: sample taken at primary tumor resection. The data belong to a study of spatial heterogeneity in lung cancer. Germline CDR1 reads LNHNV; CDR2 reads YYDKDF (reference sequence). V was pared by 5 bases and J by 2 bases, with 8 bases of the junction left unmatched. The CDR3 length is 16 residues. TCRdb ran MiXCR on the 5' RACE reads and lists one entry per CDR3 protein. Of 9,000 to 10,000 distinct CDR3 sequences in the sample, 14% were seen once. Study-wide findings and caveats: For expanded intratumoral alpha and beta TCRs, counts tracked tumor mutation counts.

The chain carries TRBV15 and TRBJ2-1, with 8 bases fitting TRBD2. This TCR was sampled from a male donor with early-stage non-small cell lung cancer. The sample was lung tumor tissue, taken at surgery. CDR3 sequence (DNA): TGTGCCACCAGCTTTAGGACTAGCTCAGCCTACAATGAGCAGTTCTTC. Translation gives CATSFRTSSAYNEQFF.